The rows below give T cell receptor beta chains drawn from one sample of a study of cytomegalovirus exposure and HLA in healthy donors. Clones were read by immunoSEQ multiplex PCR, and TCRdb kept only the in-frame ones, dropping some. The data show 100,000 to 150,000 clones, roughly four fifths seen once. The sequencing sample was made of PBMCs. These receptors originate from a woman aged 60 to 75 in good health and CMV-seropositive. Both conserved end residues are part of each CDR3. A D gene is named only where the DNA matches it firmly. Clone size is given for some rows only: seen once, a few or many times, or a class if the clone is expanded.

>NA|TRBV6-4|TRBJ2-1|NA
TGTGCCAGCAGTGACGGGGGGAGCTCCTACAATGAGCAGTTCTTC
CASSDGGSSYNEQFF
>NA|TRBV7-2|TRBJ1-4|NA
TGTGCCAGCAGCTTAGAGAGGGGCGGGGGTAATGAAAAACTGTTTTTT
CASSLERGGGNEKLFF
>TRBD2|TRBV5-5|TRBJ2-1|NA
TGTGCCAGCAGCTTGGGATTTTCGGGACTAGCGAATGAGCAGTTCTTC
CASSLGFSGLANEQFF
>NA|TRBV7-2|TRBJ2-3|NA
TGTGCCAGCAGCTTCGCGGAAGATACGCAGTATTTT
CASSFAEDTQYF
>NA|TRBV6-5|TRBJ2-2|NA
TGTGCCAGCAGTCCGACTCCGAAAACCGGGGAACTGTTTTTT
CASSPTPKTGELFF
>TRBD2|TRBV10-3|TRBJ2-1|NA
TGTGCCATTAGCGGGGGGGATTACAATGAGCAGTTCTTC
CAISGGDYNEQFF
>TRBD2|TRBV11-3|TRBJ2-1|NA
TGTGCCAGCAGTTCGACCCGGACTAGCTCGTATGAGCAGTTCTTC
CASSSTRTSSYEQFF
>NA|TRBV25-1|TRBJ2-1|NA
TGTGCCAGCAGTGAACCTGGGGCGGCCTACAATGAGCAGTTCTTC
CASSEPGAAYNEQFF
>NA|TRBV11-1|TRBJ2-5|once
TGTGCCAGCAGCTTATCCAGTGAGACCCAGTACTTC
CASSLSSETQYF
>NA|TRBV4-2|TRBJ1-6|NA
TGTGCCAGCAGCCAAGATCTATACAGTCAAAATTCACCCCTCCACTTT
CASSQDLYSQNSPLHF
>NA|TRBV2|TRBJ2-7|few
TGTGCCAGCAGTGAGCCCAGCGGTAACTACGAGCAGTACTTC
CASSEPSGNYEQYF
>TRBD1|TRBV5-1|TRBJ2-5|NA
TGCGCCAGCAGCTGGGGGACAGTTTTCCAAGAGACCCAGTACTTC
CASSWGTVFQETQYF
>NA|TRBV21-1|TRBJ2-3|few
TGTGCCAGCAAAACCCTAGCGGGGGAGTCAAATACGCAGTATTTT
CASKTLAGESNTQYF
>TRBD1|TRBV30|TRBJ1-3|NA
TGTGCCTGGAGGCCTCCCTGGGGACAGGAGATCTTACGCTCTGGAAACACCATATATTTT
CAWRPPWGQEILRSGNTIYF
>NA|TRBV7-9|TRBJ2-7|NA
TGTGCCAGCAGCCTCGGGGAAGGGGAGCAGTACTTC
CASSLGEGEQYF
>NA|TRBV7-9|TRBJ1-4|NA
TGTGCCAGCAGCTCCGGCGGGACGGCTAATGAAAAACTGTTTTTT
CASSSGGTANEKLFF
>TRBD1|TRBV7-6|TRBJ1-2|NA
TGTGCCAGCAGCTTAGGCATCAACACCGGGACAGGGAATGGCTACACCTTC
CASSLGINTGTGNGYTF
>TRBD1|TRBV5-1|TRBJ2-7|NA
TGCGCCAGCAGTGGGACAGGGGACCACGAGCAGTACTTC
CASSGTGDHEQYF
>NA|TRBV6-6|TRBJ1-5|NA
TGTGCCATTCGGGACATAGATAGCAATCAGCCCCAGCATTTT
CAIRDIDSNQPQHF
>TRBD1|TRBV9|TRBJ2-1|NA
TGTGCCAGCAGCGTACTGGGACAGGGCACCTACAATGAGCAGTTCTTC
CASSVLGQGTYNEQFF
>NA|TRBV9|TRBJ2-1|NA
TGTGCCAGCAGCGTAGTAGCGGAATCCTACAATGAGCAGTTCTTC
CASSVVAESYNEQFF
>NA|TRBV4-2|TRBJ1-2|NA
TGTGCCAGCAGCCAAGTAACCGCCCAGGGGGGCTACACCTTC
CASSQVTAQGGYTF
>TRBD1|TRBV6-6|TRBJ2-1|NA
TGTGCCAGCAGAACAGGGGGGAAGGGATATGAGCAGTTCTTC
CASRTGGKGYEQFF
>TRBD1|TRBV7-3|TRBJ1-1|once
TGTGCCAGCAGCTTAAACCCCCAGGGGGCTCGGTTCACTGAAGCTTTCTTT
CASSLNPQGARFTEAFF